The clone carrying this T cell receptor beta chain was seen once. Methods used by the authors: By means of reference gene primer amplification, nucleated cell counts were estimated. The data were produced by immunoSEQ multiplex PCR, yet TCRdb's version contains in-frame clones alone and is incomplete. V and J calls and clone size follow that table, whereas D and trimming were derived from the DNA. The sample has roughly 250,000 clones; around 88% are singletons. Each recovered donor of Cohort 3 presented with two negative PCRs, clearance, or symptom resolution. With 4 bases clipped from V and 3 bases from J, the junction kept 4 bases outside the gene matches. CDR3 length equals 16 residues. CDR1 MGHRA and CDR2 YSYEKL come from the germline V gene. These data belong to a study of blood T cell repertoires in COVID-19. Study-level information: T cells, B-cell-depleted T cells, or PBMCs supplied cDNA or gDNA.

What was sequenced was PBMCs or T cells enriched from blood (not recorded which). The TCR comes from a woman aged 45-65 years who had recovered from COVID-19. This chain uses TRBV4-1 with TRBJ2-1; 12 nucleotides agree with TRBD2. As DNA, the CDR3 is TGCGCCAGCAGCCTGCGGACTAGCGGGAACTACAATGAGCAGTTCTTC. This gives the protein CASSLRTSGNYNEQFF.